Listed here are 5 T cell receptor beta chains from one sample, sequenced in a study of CD8+CD57+ T cells in acquired aplastic anemia. Genomic DNA, the template, was used for profiling of the TCR beta VDJ and CDR3. MiXCR, applied by TCRdb to the reads, yields one record per CDR3 protein. The sample holds hundreds of thousands of distinct CDR3 sequences, under 40% seen once. All patients picked for sequencing had shown, by flow cytometry, an expansion of CD8+CD57+ cells. Specimen: sorted CD4+, CD8+, or CD8+CD57+ T cells (not recorded which) from PBMCs. Every receptor here comes from a human donor with aplastic anemia.

This clonotype was observed a few times. This chain links TRBV2 with TRBJ2-1; 13 nucleotides line up with TRBD2. The trim removed 6 bases at V and 8 bases at J, leaving 10 bases unmatched. Germline V gives CDR1 SNHLY, CDR2 FYNNEI. CDR3 size: 16 residues. This CDR3 is CASSLTSGGASDEQFF. As DNA, the CDR3 is TGTGCCAGCAGCTTAACTAGCGGGGGGGCCAGTGATGAGCAGTTCTTC.

The chain links TRBV5-4 to TRBJ1-1; 12 positions match TRBD1. CDR3 length: 17 residues. With V trimmed by 4 bases and J by 0 bases, 7 bases remained unmatched. From germline, CDR1 is SGHNT and CDR2 YYREEE (reference sequence). The CDR3 DNA reads TGTGCCAGCAGCGTGGGGACAGGGGGCTTCATGAACACTGAAGCTTTCTTT. It is translated as CASSVGTGGFMNTEAFF.

The chain recombines TRBV25-1 with TRBJ1-2, with D tentatively TRBD1 (5 bases). Trimming stripped 11 bases from V and 2 bases from J, with 18 bases between. In germline, CDR1 is MGHDK, CDR2 SYGVNS. This CDR3 is built from 14 residues. The CDR3 DNA follows: TGTGCCTGGAGCAGGTCCCGGGGGAACTATGGCTACACCTTC. Its protein product is CAWSRSRGNYGYTF.

This clonotype was recorded many times. The rearrangement links TRBV20-1 to TRBJ1-6; maybe TRBD1 (5 bases). Germline lookup yields CDR1 DFQATT and CDR2 SNEGSKA (reference sequence). V dropped 1 base and J dropped 9 bases, with 10 bases sitting between them. This CDR3 contains 13 residues. Here the CDR3 reads CSARGQGSSPLHF. For the CDR3, the DNA is TGCAGTGCTAGAGGGCAGGGAAGTTCACCCCTCCACTTT.

The chain employs TRBV7-9 and TRBJ1-3; D uncertain. The CDR3 runs 15 residues. The germline V gene has CDR1 SEHNR and CDR2 FQNEAQ (reference sequence). Between the trimmed V and J ends, which lost 1 base and 0 bases, there was a span of 7 bases. CDR3 in amino acids: CASSLGASSGNTIYF. In DNA form, the CDR3 reads TGTGCCAGCAGCTTAGGCGCGAGCTCTGGAAACACCATATATTTT.